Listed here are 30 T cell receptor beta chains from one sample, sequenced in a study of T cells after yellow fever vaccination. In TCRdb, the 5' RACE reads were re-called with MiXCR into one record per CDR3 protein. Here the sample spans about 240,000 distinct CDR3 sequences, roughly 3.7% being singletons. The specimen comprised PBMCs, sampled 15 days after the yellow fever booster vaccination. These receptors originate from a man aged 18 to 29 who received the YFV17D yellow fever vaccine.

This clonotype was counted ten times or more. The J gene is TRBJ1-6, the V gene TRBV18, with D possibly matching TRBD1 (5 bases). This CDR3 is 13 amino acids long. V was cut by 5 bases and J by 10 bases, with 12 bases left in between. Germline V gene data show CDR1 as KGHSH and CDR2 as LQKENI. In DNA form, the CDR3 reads TGTGCCAGCTCATACGACAGTAAATCACCCCTCCACTTT. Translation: CASSYDSKSPLHF.

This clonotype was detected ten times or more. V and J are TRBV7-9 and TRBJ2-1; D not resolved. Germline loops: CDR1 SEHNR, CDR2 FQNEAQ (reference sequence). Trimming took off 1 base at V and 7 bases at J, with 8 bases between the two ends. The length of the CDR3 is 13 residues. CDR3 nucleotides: TGTGCCAGCAGCTTAGATTCACTGAATGAGCAGTTCTTC. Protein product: CASSLDSLNEQFF.

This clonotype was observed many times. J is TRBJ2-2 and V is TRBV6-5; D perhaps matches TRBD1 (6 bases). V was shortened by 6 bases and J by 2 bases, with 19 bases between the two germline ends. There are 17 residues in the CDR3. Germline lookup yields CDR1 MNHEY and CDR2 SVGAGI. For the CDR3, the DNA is TGTGCCAGCAGCCACCTGACCGGGACAAGTAACACCGGGGAGCTGTTTTTT. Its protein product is CASSHLTGTSNTGELFF.

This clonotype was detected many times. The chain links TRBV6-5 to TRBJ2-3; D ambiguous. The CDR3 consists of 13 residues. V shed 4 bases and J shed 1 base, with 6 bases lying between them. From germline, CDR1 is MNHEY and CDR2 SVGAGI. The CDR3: CASSSPGTDTQYF. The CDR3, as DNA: TGTGCCAGCAGTTCCCCGGGCACAGATACGCAGTATTTT.

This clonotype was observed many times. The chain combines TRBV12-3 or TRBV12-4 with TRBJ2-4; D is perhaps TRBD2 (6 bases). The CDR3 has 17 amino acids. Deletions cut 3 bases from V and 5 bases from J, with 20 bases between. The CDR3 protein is CASSFGIGRNGENIQYF. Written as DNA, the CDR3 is TGTGCCAGCAGTTTCGGGATCGGGAGAAATGGGGAAAACATTCAGTACTTC.

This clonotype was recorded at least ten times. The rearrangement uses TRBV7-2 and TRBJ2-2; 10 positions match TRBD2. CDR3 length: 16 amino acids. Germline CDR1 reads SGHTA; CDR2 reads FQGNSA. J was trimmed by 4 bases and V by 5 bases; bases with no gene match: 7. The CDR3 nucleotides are TGTGCCAGCAGCCCAACGGCTAGCGGGGGCACCGGGGAGCTGTTTTTT. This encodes CASSPTASGGTGELFF. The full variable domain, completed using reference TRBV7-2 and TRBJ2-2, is GAGVSQSPSNKVTEKGKDVELRCDPISGHTALYWYRQSLGQGLEFLIYFQGNSAPDKSGLPSDRFSAERTGGSVSTLTIQRTQQEDSAVYLCASSPTASGGTGELFFGEGSRLTVL.

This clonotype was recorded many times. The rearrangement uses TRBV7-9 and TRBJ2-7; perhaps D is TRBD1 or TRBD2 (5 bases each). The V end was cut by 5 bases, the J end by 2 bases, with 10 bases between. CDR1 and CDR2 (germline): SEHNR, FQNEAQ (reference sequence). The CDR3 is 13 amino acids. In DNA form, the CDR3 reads TGTGCCAGCAGCCAGCAGGGACCCTACGAGCAGTACTTC. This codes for CASSQQGPYEQYF.

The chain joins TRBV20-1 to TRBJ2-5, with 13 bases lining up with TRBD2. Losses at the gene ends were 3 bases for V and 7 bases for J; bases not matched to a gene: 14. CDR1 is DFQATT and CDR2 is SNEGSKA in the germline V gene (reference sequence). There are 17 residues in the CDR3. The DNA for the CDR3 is TGCAGTGCTAGCGAACTTAGACTAGCGGGGGGCGCAGGGACCCAGTACTTC. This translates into CSASELRLAGGAGTQYF.

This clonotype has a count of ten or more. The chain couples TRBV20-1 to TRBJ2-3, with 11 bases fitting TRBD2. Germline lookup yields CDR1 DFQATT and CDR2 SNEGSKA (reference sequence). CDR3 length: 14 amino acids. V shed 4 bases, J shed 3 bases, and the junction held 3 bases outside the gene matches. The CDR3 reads CSAILAGGTDTQYF. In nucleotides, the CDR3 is TGCAGTGCTATCTTAGCGGGGGGGACAGATACGCAGTATTTT.

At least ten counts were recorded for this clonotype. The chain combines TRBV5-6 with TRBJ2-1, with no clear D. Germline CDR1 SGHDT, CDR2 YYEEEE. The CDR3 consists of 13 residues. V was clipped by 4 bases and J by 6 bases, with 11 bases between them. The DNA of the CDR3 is TGTGCCAGCAGCCCCGTGGGCCTCAATGAGCAGTTCTTC. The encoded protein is CASSPVGLNEQFF.

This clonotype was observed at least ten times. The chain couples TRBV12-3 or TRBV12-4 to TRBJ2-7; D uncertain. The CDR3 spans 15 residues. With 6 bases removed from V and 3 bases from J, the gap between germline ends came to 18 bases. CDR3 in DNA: TGTGCCAGCAGCTCCGAGGTGCCGAGTGTCTACGAGCAGTACTTC. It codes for CASSSEVPSVYEQYF.

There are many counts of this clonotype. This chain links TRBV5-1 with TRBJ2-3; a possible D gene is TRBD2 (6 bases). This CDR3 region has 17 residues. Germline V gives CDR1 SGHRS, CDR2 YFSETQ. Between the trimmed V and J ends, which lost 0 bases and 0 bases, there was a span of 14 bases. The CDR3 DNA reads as TGCGCCAGCAGCTTGGCTGGACCGGGAGCGAGCACAGATACGCAGTATTTT. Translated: CASSLAGPGASTDTQYF. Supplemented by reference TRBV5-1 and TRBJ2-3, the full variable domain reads KAGVTQTPRYLIKTRGQQVTLSCSPISGHRSVSWYQQTPGQGLQFLFEYFSETQRNKGNFPGRFSGRQFSNSRSEMNVSTLELGDSALYLCASSLAGPGASTDTQYFGPGTRLTVL.

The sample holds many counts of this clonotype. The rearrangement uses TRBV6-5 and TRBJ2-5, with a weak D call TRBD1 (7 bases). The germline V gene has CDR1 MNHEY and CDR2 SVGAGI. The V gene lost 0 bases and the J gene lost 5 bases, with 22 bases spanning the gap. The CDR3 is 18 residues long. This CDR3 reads CASSYSNPAGGIKETQYF. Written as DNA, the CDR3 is TGTGCCAGCAGTTACTCGAATCCGGCAGGGGGGATTAAGGAGACCCAGTACTTC.

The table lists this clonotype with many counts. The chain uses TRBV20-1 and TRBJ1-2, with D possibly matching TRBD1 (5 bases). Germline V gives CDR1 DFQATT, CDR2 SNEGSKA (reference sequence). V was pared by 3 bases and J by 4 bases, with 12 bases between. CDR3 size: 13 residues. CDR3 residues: CSASSGRGYGYTF. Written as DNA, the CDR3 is TGCAGTGCTAGTTCAGGGCGAGGCTATGGCTACACCTTC.

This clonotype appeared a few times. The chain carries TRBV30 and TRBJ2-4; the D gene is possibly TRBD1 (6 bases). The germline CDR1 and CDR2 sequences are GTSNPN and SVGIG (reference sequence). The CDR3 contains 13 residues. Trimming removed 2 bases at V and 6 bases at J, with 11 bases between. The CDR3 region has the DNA TGTGCCTGGAGTAAGGCCAGGGGAAACATTCAGTACTTC. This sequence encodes CAWSKARGNIQYF.

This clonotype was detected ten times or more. For the CDR3, the DNA is TGTGCCAGCAGCTTGGTTCGACCCGAAGAGACCCAGTACTTC. The encoded protein is CASSLVRPEETQYF. The gene calls are TRBV5-5 and TRBJ2-5; D unclear. Per the germline V gene, CDR1 is SGHKS and CDR2 is YYEKEE (reference sequence). The CDR3 covers 14 residues. V lost 0 bases, J lost 3 bases, and 9 bases lay in between.

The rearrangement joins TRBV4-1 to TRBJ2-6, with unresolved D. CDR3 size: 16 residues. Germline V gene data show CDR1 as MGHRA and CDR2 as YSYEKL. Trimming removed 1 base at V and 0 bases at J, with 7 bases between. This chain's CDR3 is CASSQVQHSGANVLTF. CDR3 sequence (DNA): TGCGCCAGCAGCCAAGTACAGCACTCTGGGGCCAACGTCCTGACTTTC.

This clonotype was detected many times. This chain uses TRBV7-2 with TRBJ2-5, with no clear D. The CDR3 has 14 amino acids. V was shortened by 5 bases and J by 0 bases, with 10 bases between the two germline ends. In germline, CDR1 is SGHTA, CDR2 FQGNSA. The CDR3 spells CASSRETYQETQYF. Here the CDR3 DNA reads TGTGCCAGCAGCCGAGAGACGTACCAAGAGACCCAGTACTTC.

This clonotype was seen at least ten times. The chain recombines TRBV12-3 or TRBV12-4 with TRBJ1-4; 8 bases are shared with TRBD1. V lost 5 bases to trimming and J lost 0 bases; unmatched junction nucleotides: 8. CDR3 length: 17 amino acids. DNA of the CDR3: TGTGCCAGCAGTCCCCGGGACAGGACAACAACTAATGAAAAACTGTTTTTT. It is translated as CASSPRDRTTTNEKLFF.

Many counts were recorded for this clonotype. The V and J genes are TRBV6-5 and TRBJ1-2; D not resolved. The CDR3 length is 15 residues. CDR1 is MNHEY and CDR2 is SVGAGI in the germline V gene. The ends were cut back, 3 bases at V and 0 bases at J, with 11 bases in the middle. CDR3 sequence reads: CASSYGHETNYGYTF. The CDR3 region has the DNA TGTGCCAGCAGTTATGGTCACGAGACTAACTATGGCTACACCTTC.

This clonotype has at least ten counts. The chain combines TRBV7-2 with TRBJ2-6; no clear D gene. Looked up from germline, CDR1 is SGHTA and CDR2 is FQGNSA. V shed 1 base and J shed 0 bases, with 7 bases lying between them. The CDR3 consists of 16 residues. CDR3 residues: CASSLGHFSGANVLTF. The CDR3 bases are TGTGCCAGCAGCTTAGGACATTTCTCTGGGGCCAACGTCCTGACTTTC.

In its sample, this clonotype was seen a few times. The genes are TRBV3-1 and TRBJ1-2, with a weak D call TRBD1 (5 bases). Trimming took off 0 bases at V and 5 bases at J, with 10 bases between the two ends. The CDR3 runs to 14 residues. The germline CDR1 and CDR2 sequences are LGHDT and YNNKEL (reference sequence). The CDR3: CASSQDQTAYGYTF. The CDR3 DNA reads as TGTGCCAGCAGCCAAGATCAGACAGCGTATGGCTACACCTTC.

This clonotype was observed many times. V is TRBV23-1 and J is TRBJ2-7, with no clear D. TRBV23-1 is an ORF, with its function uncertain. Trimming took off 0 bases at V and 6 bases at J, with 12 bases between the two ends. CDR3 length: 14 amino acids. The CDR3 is CASSQSRLTFEQYV. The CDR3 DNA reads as TGCGCCAGCAGTCAATCTAGACTTACCTTCGAGCAGTACGTC.

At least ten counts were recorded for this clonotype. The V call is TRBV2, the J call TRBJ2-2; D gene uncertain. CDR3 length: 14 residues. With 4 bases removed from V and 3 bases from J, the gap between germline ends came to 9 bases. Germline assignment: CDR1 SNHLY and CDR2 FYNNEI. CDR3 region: CASSVLVDTGELFF. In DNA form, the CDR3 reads TGTGCCAGCAGTGTGTTGGTAGACACCGGGGAGCTGTTTTTT.

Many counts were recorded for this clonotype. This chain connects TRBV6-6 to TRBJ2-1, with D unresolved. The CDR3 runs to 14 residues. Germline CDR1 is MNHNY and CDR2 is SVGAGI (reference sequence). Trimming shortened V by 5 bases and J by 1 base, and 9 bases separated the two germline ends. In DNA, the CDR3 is TGTGCCAGCAGTCCGTCCCGGTCCTACAATGAGCAGTTCTTC. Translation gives CASSPSRSYNEQFF.

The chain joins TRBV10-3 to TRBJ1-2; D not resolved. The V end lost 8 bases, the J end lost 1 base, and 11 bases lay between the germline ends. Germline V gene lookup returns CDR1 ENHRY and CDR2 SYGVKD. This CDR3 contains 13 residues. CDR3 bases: TGTGCCATCCGCCGGGGATTTAACTATGGCTACACCTTC. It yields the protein CAIRRGFNYGYTF.

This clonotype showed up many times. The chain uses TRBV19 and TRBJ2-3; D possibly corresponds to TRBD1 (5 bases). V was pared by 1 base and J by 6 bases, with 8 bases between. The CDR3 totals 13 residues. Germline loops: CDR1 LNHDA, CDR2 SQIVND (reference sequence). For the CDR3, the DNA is TGTGCCAGTAGTATAGGGAAGGGGGATACGCAGTATTTT. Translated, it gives CASSIGKGDTQYF.

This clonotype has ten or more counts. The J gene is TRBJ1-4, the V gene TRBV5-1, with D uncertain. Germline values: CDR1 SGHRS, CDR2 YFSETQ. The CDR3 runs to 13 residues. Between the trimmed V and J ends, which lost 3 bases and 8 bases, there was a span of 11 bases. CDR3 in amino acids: CASSSDPAEKLFF. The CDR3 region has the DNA TGCGCCAGCAGCTCGGACCCCGCCGAAAAACTGTTTTTT.

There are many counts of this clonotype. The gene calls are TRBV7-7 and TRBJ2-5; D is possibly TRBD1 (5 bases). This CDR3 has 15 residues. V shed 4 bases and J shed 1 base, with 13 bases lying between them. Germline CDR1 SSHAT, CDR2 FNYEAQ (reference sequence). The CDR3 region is CASSSRNRGQETQYF. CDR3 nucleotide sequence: TGTGCCAGCAGCTCCCGTAATAGGGGCCAAGAGACCCAGTACTTC.

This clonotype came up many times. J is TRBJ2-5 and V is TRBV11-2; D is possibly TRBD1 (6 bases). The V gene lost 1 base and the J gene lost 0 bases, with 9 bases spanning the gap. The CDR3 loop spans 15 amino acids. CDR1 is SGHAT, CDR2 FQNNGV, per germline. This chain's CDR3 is CASSLVTGYQETQYF. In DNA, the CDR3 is TGTGCCAGCAGCTTAGTTACAGGGTACCAAGAGACCCAGTACTTC.